This entry describes one T cell receptor (delta chain). Its antigen is unknown. This CDR3 spans 13 amino acids. V dropped 2 bases and J dropped 2 bases, with 8 bases sitting between them. Germline CDR1 and CDR2: GEAIGNYY and EKD. PBMC RNA was reverse transcribed using gamma-chain- and delta-chain-specific primers. TCRdb re-processed the RT-PCR reads using CATT. The sample includes approximately 1,400 delta-chain clones, less than 9% of them seen just once. The sample belongs to a study of delta chains in infants with herpesvirus infections. Study at large: Ugandan infants were followed prospectively from birth through primary CMV infection.

Study-wide points: The public clonotype might exist undetected in CMV-uninfected infants. Only the first time point after infection showed the public clonotype. Public-clonotype frequency seemingly fell with older age at infection.

V is TRDV2 and J is TRDJ1; a possible D gene is TRDD3 (6 bases). The J gene, not given by TCRdb, was assigned here from a germline match of the nucleotide sequence. This sequence was found in a human donor who was a Ugandan infant, either HIV-exposed or HIV-unexposed (not recorded which). The material sequenced was peripheral blood, taken at time point 1 of longitudinal follow-up. In DNA form, the CDR3 reads TGTGCCTGTGACAAGCTGGGGACCGATAAACTCATCTTT. Amino acids: CACDKLGTDKLIF.